Each of the 24 T cell receptor beta chains below was sequenced from the same sample in a study of cytomegalovirus exposure and HLA in healthy donors. PCR was performed using 60 Vbeta and 13 Jbeta primers. Data came from immunoSEQ multiplex PCR; TCRdb stores just in-frame clones and leaves some out. Among under 150,000 clones listed, around 77% were seen once. The sample comprised PBMCs. The receptors come from a woman aged 25-40 years in good health and CMV-seropositive.

This chain uses TRBV5-6 with TRBJ1-4; 8 bases line up with TRBD1. The CDR3 length is 14 residues. CDR1 is SGHDT and CDR2 is YYEEEE in the germline V gene. Losses at the gene ends were 3 bases for V and 4 bases for J; bases not matched to a gene: 2. CDR3 in amino acids: CASSSDRVNEKLFF. Written as DNA, the CDR3 is TGTGCCAGCAGCTCGGACAGGGTTAATGAAAAACTGTTTTTT.

V usage is TRBV19 and J usage is TRBJ1-2; D gene ambiguous. Trimming took off 4 bases at V and 0 bases at J, with 9 bases between the two ends. The germline V gene encodes CDR1 LNHDA and CDR2 SQIVND (reference sequence). This CDR3 region has 14 residues. The CDR3 reads CASSKVGANYGYTF. The CDR3 nucleotides are TGTGCCAGTAGTAAGGTGGGAGCTAACTATGGCTACACCTTC.

The chain uses TRBV5-1 and TRBJ2-3; TRBD1 matches 7 bases. Looked up from germline, CDR1 is SGHRS and CDR2 is YFSETQ. Germline trimming cut 5 bases from V and 4 bases from J; bases unmatched to any gene: 1. The CDR3 totals 12 residues. CDR3 DNA: TGCGCCAGCAGTACAGGGGCAGATACGCAGTATTTT. Residues: CASSTGADTQYF. Variable domain in full (rest from reference TRBV5-1 and TRBJ2-3): KAGVTQTPRYLIKTRGQQVTLSCSPISGHRSVSWYQQTPGQGLQFLFEYFSETQRNKGNFPGRFSGRQFSNSRSEMNVSTLELGDSALYLCASSTGADTQYFGPGTRLTVL.

V is TRBV10-3 and J is TRBJ2-3; 11 nucleotides line up with TRBD2. The length of the CDR3 is 15 residues. Germline-derived CDR1 and CDR2 are ENHRY and SYGVKD. Losses at the gene ends were 10 bases for V and 2 bases for J; bases not matched to a gene: 8. CDR3 DNA: TGTGCCAACTCCGGGACTAGCGGAGCCACAGATACGCAGTATTTT. Its translation: CANSGTSGATDTQYF.

This clone was recorded once. The rearrangement joins TRBV10-3 to TRBJ2-7; 12 bases agree with TRBD2. This CDR3 spans 14 amino acids. Trimming cost V 10 bases and J 2 bases; bases outside gene matches: 6. Looked up from germline, CDR1 is ENHRY and CDR2 is SYGVKD. CDR3 in amino acids: CATSRLAGAYEQYF. In DNA form, the CDR3 reads TGTGCCACCTCTCGACTAGCGGGGGCCTACGAGCAGTACTTC.

V and J are TRBV2 and TRBJ1-5, with D unresolved. This CDR3 region has 15 residues. Deletions cut 4 bases from V and 1 base from J, with 11 bases between. From germline, CDR1 is SNHLY and CDR2 FYNNEI. The CDR3 nucleotides are TGTGCCAGCAGTGTTATCGGGGTAAGCAATCAGCCCCAGCATTTT. Amino acid sequence: CASSVIGVSNQPQHF.

J is TRBJ1-3 and V is TRBV6-5, with TRBD1 matching 7 bases. V gave up 6 bases and J gave up 8 bases; unmatched junction bases: 4. From germline, CDR1 is MNHEY and CDR2 SVGAGI. CDR3 length: 12 residues. This CDR3 reads CASRTGVDTIYF. DNA of the CDR3: TGTGCCAGCAGAACAGGGGTAGACACCATATATTTT.

This clone was recorded a few times. The chain employs TRBV19 and TRBJ2-1; the match to TRBD2 covers 7 bases. The CDR3 spans 16 residues. Germline loops: CDR1 LNHDA, CDR2 SQIVND (reference sequence). V lost 10 bases, J lost 7 bases, and 19 bases stayed unmatched. CDR3 in amino acids: CATDSPGTTRKNEQFF. CDR3 DNA sequence: TGTGCCACCGATAGCCCGGGGACTACTAGGAAAAATGAGCAGTTCTTC. Full variable domain (remainder filled in from reference TRBV19 and TRBJ2-1): DGGITQSPKYLFRKEGQNVTLSCEQNLNHDAMYWYRQDPGQGLRLIYYSQIVNDFQKGDIAEGYSVSREKKESFPLTVTSAQKNPTAFYLCATDSPGTTRKNEQFFGPGTRLTVL.

The chain is built from TRBV7-2 and TRBJ1-2, with a weak D call TRBD1 (6 bases). Germline loops: CDR1 SGHTA, CDR2 FQGNSA. The CDR3 totals 15 residues. The ends were cut back, 1 base at V and 3 bases at J, with 12 bases in the middle. The CDR3 bases are TGTGCCAGCAGCTTAGGCCAGGGGCCGTACTATGGCTACACCTTC. Its translation is CASSLGQGPYYGYTF.

The chain uses TRBV27 and TRBJ1-1; D not certain. V gave up 4 bases and J gave up 2 bases, with 5 bases separating them. Germline assignment: CDR1 MNHEY and CDR2 SMNVEV (reference sequence). CDR3 length: 12 amino acids. CDR3 loop: CASSSVNTEAFF. The CDR3 coding sequence is TGTGCCAGCAGTTCGGTTAACACTGAAGCTTTCTTT.

V gene TRBV7-3 combines with J gene TRBJ1-6; TRBD1 matches 8 bases. The CDR3 is 14 amino acids. CDR1 SGHTA and CDR2 FQGTGA come from the germline V gene. V shed 8 bases and J 10 bases; nucleotides not matched to a gene: 10. CDR3 in amino acids: CASSDDRGWSPLHF. As DNA, the CDR3 is TGTGCCAGCTCGGACGACAGGGGATGGTCACCCCTCCACTTT.

This chain links TRBV6-1 with TRBJ1-1; perhaps TRBD1 as D (5 bases). Trimming pared 7 bases from V and 2 bases from J, leaving 11 bases between. CDR3 size: 13 residues. The germline gives CDR1 MNHNS, CDR2 SASEGT. The CDR3 sequence is CASIWGGNTEAFF. In DNA form, the CDR3 reads TGTGCCAGCATTTGGGGGGGTAACACTGAAGCTTTCTTT.

This clone showed up just once. The CDR3 region is CASSPHGGAGDTQYF. CDR3 sequence (DNA): TGTGCCAGCTCACCCCACGGCGGGGCCGGAGATACGCAGTATTTT. V and J are TRBV18 and TRBJ2-3; D is possibly TRBD2 (6 bases). CDR3 length equals 15 residues. Germline V CDR1 and CDR2: KGHSH, LQKENI. V lost 3 bases and J lost 5, with 15 bases in between.

The rearrangement joins TRBV2 to TRBJ2-7; 10 bases are a match to TRBD2. The germline V gene encodes CDR1 SNHLY and CDR2 FYNNEI. The V gene end was trimmed by 1 base and the J gene end by 4 bases; junction bases not matched to a gene: 1. This CDR3 is 14 amino acids long. Here the CDR3 DNA reads TGTGCCAGCAGTGAAGGGACTAGCGGATACGAGCAGTACTTC. Translated, it gives CASSEGTSGYEQYF.

The chain recombines TRBV27 with TRBJ2-7, with 12 bases matching TRBD2. The CDR3 covers 15 residues. The V and J ends lost 4 bases and 5 bases, in that order; junction bases with no gene match: 6. The germline V gene encodes CDR1 MNHEY and CDR2 SMNVEV (reference sequence). The CDR3, as DNA: TGTGCCAGCAGTTCTAGCGGGAGGGCCTTCGACGAGCAGTACTTC. Encoded protein: CASSSSGRAFDEQYF.

The chain couples TRBV18 to TRBJ2-1; 13 nucleotides line up with TRBD2. The trim removed 3 bases at V and 4 bases at J, leaving 6 bases unmatched. The CDR3 has 17 residues. Germline V CDR1 and CDR2: KGHSH, LQKENI. CDR3: CASSPKKTSGGYNEQFF. CDR3 sequence (DNA): TGTGCCAGCTCACCCAAAAAGACTAGCGGGGGGTACAATGAGCAGTTCTTC.

This rearrangement joins TRBV30 to TRBJ2-2, with 9 bases fitting TRBD2. The CDR3 contains 14 residues. Per the germline V gene, CDR1 is GTSNPN and CDR2 is SVGIG (reference sequence). V shed 5 bases, J shed 2 bases, and the junction held 3 bases outside the gene matches. CDR3 region: CAWGLARNTGELFF. The CDR3 DNA reads TGTGCCTGGGGACTAGCGCGAAACACCGGGGAGCTGTTTTTT.

This chain's CDR3 is CASSRQANVDYEQYF. The CDR3 DNA is TGTGCCAGCAGCCGACAAGCCAATGTAGATTACGAGCAGTACTTC. V gene TRBV16 combines with J gene TRBJ2-7; D not certain. In germline, CDR1 is KGHSY, CDR2 FQNENV. There are 15 residues in the CDR3. The V and J ends lost 4 bases and 4 bases respectively, with 17 bases between them.

The chain couples TRBV9 to TRBJ2-4, with 7 bases that match TRBD2. The CDR3 is 14 residues long. Germline CDR1 and CDR2: SGDLS and YYNGEE. Losses at the gene ends were 3 bases for V and 8 bases for J; bases not matched to a gene: 8. The CDR3 DNA sequence: TGTGCCAGCAGCGCAACCGGGACTATGCACATTCAGTACTTC. It is translated as CASSATGTMHIQYF.

The chain employs TRBV6-6 and TRBJ2-5; TRBD1 matches 7 bases. The CDR3 covers 16 residues. The germline CDR1 and CDR2 sequences are MNHNY and SVGAGI (reference sequence). V was clipped by 0 bases and J by 5 bases; unmatched bases: 9. The CDR3, as DNA: TGTGCCAGCAGTTACTCTTCACAGGGGTTCGGGGAGACCCAGTACTTC. This sequence encodes CASSYSSQGFGETQYF.

The V call is TRBV5-1, the J call TRBJ2-7, with 12 positions matching TRBD1. The J segment lost 6 bases and the V segment lost 4 bases, leaving 8 bases of the junction unmatched. The CDR3 sequence is 15 residues long. Per germline, CDR1 SGHRS and CDR2 YFSETQ. The CDR3 DNA sequence: TGCGCCAGCAGCAAGCAGGGACAGGGGGCGGTCGAGCAGTACTTC. Its protein is CASSKQGQGAVEQYF.

The genes are TRBV14 and TRBJ2-3; 9 nucleotides agree with TRBD2. V lost 1 base, J lost 6 bases, and 8 bases stayed unmatched. Germline CDR1 SGHDN, CDR2 FVKESK. CDR3 length: 16 amino acids. The CDR3 DNA reads TGTGCCAGCAGCCAAGGTCGTAGCGGGGGTGCCGATACGCAGTATTTT. Protein sequence: CASSQGRSGGADTQYF.

The chain is built from TRBV11-2 and TRBJ2-1; a possible D gene is TRBD2 (6 bases). This CDR3 spans 15 amino acids. With 1 base removed from V and 6 bases from J, the gap between germline ends came to 13 bases. Per germline, CDR1 SGHAT and CDR2 FQNNGV. The CDR3 here is CASSLGLATINEQFF. As DNA, the CDR3 is TGTGCCAGCAGCTTAGGGCTAGCGACCATCAATGAGCAGTTCTTC.

The chain has TRBV2 and TRBJ1-6; TRBD1 aligns across 10 bases. With 2 bases clipped from V and 13 bases from J, the junction kept 11 bases outside the gene matches. This CDR3 region has 16 residues. Germline V gives CDR1 SNHLY, CDR2 FYNNEI. As DNA, the CDR3 is TGTGCCAGCAGTGAAATGGGACAGGGGTGGTTTGGCCCCCTCCACTTT. This encodes CASSEMGQGWFGPLHF. The full variable domain, completed using reference TRBV2 and TRBJ1-6, is EPEVTQTPSHQVTQMGQEVILRCVPISNHLYFYWYRQILGQKVEFLVSFYNNEISEKSEIFDDQFSVERPDGSNFTLKIRSTKLEDSAMYFCASSEMGQGWFGPLHFGNGTRLTVT.